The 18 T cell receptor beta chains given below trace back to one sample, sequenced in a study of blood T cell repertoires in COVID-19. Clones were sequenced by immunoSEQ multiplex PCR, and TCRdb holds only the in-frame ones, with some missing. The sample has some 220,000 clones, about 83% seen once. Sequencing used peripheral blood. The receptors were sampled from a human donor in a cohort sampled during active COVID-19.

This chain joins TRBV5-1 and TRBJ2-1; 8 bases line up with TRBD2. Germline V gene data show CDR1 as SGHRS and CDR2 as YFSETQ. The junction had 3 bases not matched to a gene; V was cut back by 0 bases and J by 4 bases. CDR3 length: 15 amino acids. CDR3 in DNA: TGCGCCAGCAGCTTGGACGGGGGGGCTTACAATGAGCAGTTCTTC. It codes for CASSLDGGAYNEQFF.

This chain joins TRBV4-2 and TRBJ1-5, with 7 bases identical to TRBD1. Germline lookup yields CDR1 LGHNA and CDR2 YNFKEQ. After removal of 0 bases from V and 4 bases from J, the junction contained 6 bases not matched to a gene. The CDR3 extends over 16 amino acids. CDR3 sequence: CASSQDNRGRNQPQHF. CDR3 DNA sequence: TGTGCCAGCAGCCAAGATAACAGGGGAAGAAATCAGCCCCAGCATTTT.

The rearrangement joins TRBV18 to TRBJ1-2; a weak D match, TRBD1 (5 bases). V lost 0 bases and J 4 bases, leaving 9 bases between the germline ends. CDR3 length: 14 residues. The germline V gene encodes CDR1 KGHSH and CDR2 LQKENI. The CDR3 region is CASSPPTRGYGYTF. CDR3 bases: TGTGCCAGCTCACCACCGACTAGGGGCTATGGCTACACCTTC.

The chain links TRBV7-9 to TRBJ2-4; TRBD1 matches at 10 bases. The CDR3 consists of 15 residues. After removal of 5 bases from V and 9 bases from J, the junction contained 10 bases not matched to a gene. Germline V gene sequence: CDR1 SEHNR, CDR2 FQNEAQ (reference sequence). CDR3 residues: CASSPTGGTVGIQYF. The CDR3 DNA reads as TGTGCCAGCAGCCCGACAGGGGGCACGGTTGGCATTCAGTACTTC.

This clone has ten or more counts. The CDR3 DNA follows: TGCGCCAGCAGCTTGGGCCCTCCGGGGACAGGTGGGGGCTACACCTTC. Translating it yields CASSLGPPGTGGGYTF. The rearrangement joins TRBV5-1 to TRBJ1-2; 8 bases match TRBD1. In germline, CDR1 is SGHRS, CDR2 YFSETQ. J gave up 8 bases and V 0 bases, and 12 bases lay outside the gene matches. This CDR3 is 16 amino acids long.

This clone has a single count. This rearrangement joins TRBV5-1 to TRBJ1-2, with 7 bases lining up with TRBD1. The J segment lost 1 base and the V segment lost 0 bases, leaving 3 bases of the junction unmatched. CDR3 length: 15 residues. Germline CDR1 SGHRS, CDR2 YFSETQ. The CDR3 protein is CASSLGTGFNYGYTF. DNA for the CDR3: TGCGCCAGCAGCTTGGGGACAGGCTTTAACTATGGCTACACCTTC.

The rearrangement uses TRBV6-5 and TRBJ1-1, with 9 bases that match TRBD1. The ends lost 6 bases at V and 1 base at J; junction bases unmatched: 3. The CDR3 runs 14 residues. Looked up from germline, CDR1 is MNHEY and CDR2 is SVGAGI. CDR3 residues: CASRWGQGNTEAFF. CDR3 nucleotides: TGTGCCAGCAGATGGGGACAGGGGAACACTGAAGCTTTCTTT.

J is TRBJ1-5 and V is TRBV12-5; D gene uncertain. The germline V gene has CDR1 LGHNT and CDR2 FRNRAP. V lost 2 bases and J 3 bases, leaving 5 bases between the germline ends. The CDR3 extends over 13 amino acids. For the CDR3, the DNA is TGTGCTAGTGGTTTGACTGACAATCAGCCCCAGCATTTT. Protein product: CASGLTDNQPQHF.

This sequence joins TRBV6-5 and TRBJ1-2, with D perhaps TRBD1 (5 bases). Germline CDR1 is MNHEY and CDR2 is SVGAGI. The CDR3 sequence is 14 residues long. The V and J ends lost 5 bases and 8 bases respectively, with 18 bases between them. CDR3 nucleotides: TGTGCCAGCAGTCCAACCCAGGGCCGGTTAGGCTACACCTTC. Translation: CASSPTQGRLGYTF.

The CDR3 here is CASSPLAGGLNEQFF. The CDR3 bases are TGTGCCAGCAGCCCTCTCGCGGGGGGTTTGAATGAGCAGTTCTTC. This sequence joins TRBV5-4 and TRBJ2-1; 8 bases are shared with TRBD2. CDR1 is SGHNT and CDR2 is YYREEE in the germline V gene (reference sequence). This CDR3 contains 15 residues. The trim removed 4 bases at V and 7 bases at J, leaving 10 bases unmatched.

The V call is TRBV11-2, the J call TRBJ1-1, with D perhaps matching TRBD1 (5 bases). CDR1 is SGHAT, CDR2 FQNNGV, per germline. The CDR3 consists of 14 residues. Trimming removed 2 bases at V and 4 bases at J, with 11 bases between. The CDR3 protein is CASSLFTGGTEAFF. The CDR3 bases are TGTGCCAGCAGCTTATTTACGGGGGGCACTGAAGCTTTCTTT.

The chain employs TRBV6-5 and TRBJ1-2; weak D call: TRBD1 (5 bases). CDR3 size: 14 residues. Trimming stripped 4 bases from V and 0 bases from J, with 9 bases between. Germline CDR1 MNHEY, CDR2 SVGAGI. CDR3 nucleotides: TGTGCCAGCAGTTGGGGGGTTTCTAACTATGGCTACACCTTC. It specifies CASSWGVSNYGYTF.

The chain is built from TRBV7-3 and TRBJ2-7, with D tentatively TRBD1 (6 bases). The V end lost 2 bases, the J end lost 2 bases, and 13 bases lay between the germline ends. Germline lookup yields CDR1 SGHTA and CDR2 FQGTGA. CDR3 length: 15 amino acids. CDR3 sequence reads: CASSLSQGPTYEQYF. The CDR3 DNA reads TGTGCCAGCAGCTTATCCCAGGGGCCGACCTACGAGCAGTACTTC.

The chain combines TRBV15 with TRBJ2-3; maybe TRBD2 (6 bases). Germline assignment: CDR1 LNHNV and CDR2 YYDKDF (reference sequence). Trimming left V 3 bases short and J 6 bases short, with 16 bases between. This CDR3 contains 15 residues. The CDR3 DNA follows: TGTGCCACCAGCAGGCAGACGGCGGGATGGGATACGCAGTATTTT. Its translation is CATSRQTAGWDTQYF.

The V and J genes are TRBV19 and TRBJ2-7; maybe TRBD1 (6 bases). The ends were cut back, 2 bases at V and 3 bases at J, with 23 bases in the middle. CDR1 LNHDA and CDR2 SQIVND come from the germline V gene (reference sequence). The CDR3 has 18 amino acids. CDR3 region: CASSITSVGTPGRYEQYF. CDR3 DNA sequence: TGTGCCAGTAGTATAACTTCCGTGGGGACACCCGGGCGCTACGAGCAGTACTTC.

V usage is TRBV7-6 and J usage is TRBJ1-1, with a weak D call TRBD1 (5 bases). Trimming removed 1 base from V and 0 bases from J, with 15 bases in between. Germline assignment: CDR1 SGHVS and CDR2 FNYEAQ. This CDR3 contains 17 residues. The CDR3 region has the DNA TGTGCCAGCAGCTTAGGCCCGGTAGCGGGGGTGAACACTGAAGCTTTCTTT. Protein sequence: CASSLGPVAGVNTEAFF.

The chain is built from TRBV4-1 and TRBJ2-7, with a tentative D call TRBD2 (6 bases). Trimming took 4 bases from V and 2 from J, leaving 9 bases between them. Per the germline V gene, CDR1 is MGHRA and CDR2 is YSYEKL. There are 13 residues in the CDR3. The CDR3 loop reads CASSLGEAYEQYF. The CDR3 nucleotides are TGCGCCAGCAGCCTTGGGGAGGCCTACGAGCAGTACTTC.

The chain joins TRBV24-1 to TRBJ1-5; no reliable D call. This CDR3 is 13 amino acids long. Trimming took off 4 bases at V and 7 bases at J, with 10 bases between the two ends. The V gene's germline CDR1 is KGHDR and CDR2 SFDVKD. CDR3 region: CATSEPLKQPQHF. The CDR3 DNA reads TGTGCCACCAGTGAACCGCTAAAGCAGCCCCAGCATTTT.